These 27 T cell receptor beta chains came from one sample sequenced in a study of cytomegalovirus exposure and HLA in healthy donors. The PCR was carried out with 60 Vbeta primers and 13 Jbeta primers. Clones were read by immunoSEQ multiplex PCR, and TCRdb kept only the in-frame ones, dropping some. The sample carries approximately 150,000 clones, 60% to 85% recorded once. Input material: PBMCs. Receptor source: a middle-aged man in good health and CMV-seropositive.

The chain has TRBV5-1 and TRBJ2-2, with a possible D match to TRBD2 (6 bases). This CDR3 spans 16 amino acids. Trimming took off 3 bases at V and 2 bases at J, with 14 bases between the two ends. Germline CDR1 reads SGHRS; CDR2 reads YFSETQ. DNA for the CDR3: TGCGCCAGCAGCTCCGCCGAACTAGCAAACACCGGGGAGCTGTTTTTT. Its translation: CASSSAELANTGELFF.

The V gene is TRBV30, the J gene TRBJ1-2; 11 bases match TRBD1. Looked up from germline, CDR1 is GTSNPN and CDR2 is SVGIG (reference sequence). The V and J ends lost 1 base and 7 bases, in that order; junction bases with no gene match: 5. The CDR3 sequence is 14 residues long. Here the CDR3 reads CAWSAGTGGSGYTF. CDR3 nucleotide sequence: TGTGCCTGGAGTGCCGGGACAGGGGGTAGTGGCTACACCTTC.

V gene TRBV11-3 combines with J gene TRBJ2-2; 7 nucleotides match TRBD1. The V segment lost 0 bases and the J segment 1 base; nucleotides outside the gene matches: 14. The CDR3 contains 20 residues. CDR1 and CDR2 from the germline V gene are SGHNT and YENEEA. In DNA, the CDR3 is TGTGCCAGCAGCTTAGAAAGGTTACGTGGGGGACAGTGGAACACCGGGGAGCTGTTTTTT. Its protein product is CASSLERLRGGQWNTGELFF. Combining the CDR3 with reference TRBV11-3 and TRBJ2-2 gives the whole variable domain EAGVVQSPRYKIIEKKQPVAFWCNPISGHNTLYWYLQNLGQGPELLIRYENEEAVDDSQLPKDRFSAERLKGVDSTLKIQPAELGDSAVYLCASSLERLRGGQWNTGELFFGEGSRLTVL.

The chain links TRBV28 to TRBJ1-5, with 8 bases matching TRBD1. The trim removed 3 bases at V and 2 bases at J, leaving 18 bases unmatched. CDR1 is MDHEN and CDR2 is SYDVKM in the germline V gene. CDR3 length: 20 residues. The CDR3 loop is CASSFAGTLDRGRGNQPQHF. The CDR3 region has the DNA TGTGCCAGCAGTTTTGCAGGCACATTAGACAGGGGTAGGGGCAATCAGCCCCAGCATTTT.

In this sample, this clone turned up a few times. The J gene is TRBJ2-3, the V gene TRBV18; D is ambiguous. Trimming took 4 bases from V and 2 from J, leaving 4 bases between them. Germline assignment: CDR1 KGHSH and CDR2 LQKENI. CDR3 length: 12 amino acids. The CDR3, as DNA: TGTGCCAGCTCACTATCCACAGATACGCAGTATTTT. Translating it yields CASSLSTDTQYF.

J is TRBJ1-1 and V is TRBV27; 10 bases line up with TRBD1. Losses at the gene ends were 5 bases for V and 11 bases for J; bases not matched to a gene: 11. In germline, CDR1 is MNHEY, CDR2 SMNVEV (reference sequence). The CDR3 runs 14 residues. The CDR3 here is CASSEGQGWEEAFF. CDR3 DNA: TGTGCCAGCAGTGAGGGACAGGGGTGGGAGGAGGCTTTCTTT.

The rearrangement links TRBV27 to TRBJ1-3; a possible D gene is TRBD1 (5 bases). The CDR3 loop spans 14 amino acids. Trimming pared 4 bases from V and 2 bases from J, leaving 9 bases between. The germline CDR1 and CDR2 sequences are MNHEY and SMNVEV (reference sequence). For the CDR3, the DNA is TGTGCCAGCAGTTCCTCAGGGACTGGAAACACCATATATTTT. It is translated as CASSSSGTGNTIYF.

CDR3 protein: CASSLDVAIYYEQYF. Here the CDR3 DNA reads TGCGCCAGCAGCTTGGACGTAGCGATCTACTACGAGCAGTACTTC. V and J are TRBV5-1 and TRBJ2-7; perhaps TRBD2 as D (5 bases). CDR1 and CDR2 from the germline V gene are SGHRS and YFSETQ. V dropped 0 bases and J dropped 3 bases, with 13 bases sitting between them. The CDR3 is 15 amino acids.

The chain has TRBV11-2 and TRBJ2-1; 14 positions match TRBD2. V lost 5 bases and J lost 5; bases outside the gene matches: 8. Germline V CDR1 and CDR2: SGHAT, FQNNGV. There are 17 residues in the CDR3. DNA of the CDR3: TGTGCCAGCAGCACCCGCAGACTAGCGGGAGGGAACAATGAGCAGTTCTTC. This gives the protein CASSTRRLAGGNNEQFF.

The V gene is TRBV28, the J gene TRBJ1-5, with 7 bases lining up with TRBD1. With V trimmed by 8 bases and J by 2 bases, 12 bases remained unmatched. The germline V gene has CDR1 MDHEN and CDR2 SYDVKM. The CDR3 covers 16 residues. The CDR3 is CASVEMTGSGNQPQHF. Written as DNA, the CDR3 is TGTGCCAGCGTAGAAATGACAGGGAGCGGCAATCAGCCCCAGCATTTT. Full variable domain (rest looked up from reference TRBV28 and TRBJ1-5): DVKVTQSSRYLVKRTGEKVFLECVQDMDHENMFWYRQDPGLGLRLIYFSYDVKMKEKGDIPEGYSVSREKKERFSLILESASTNQTSMYLCASVEMTGSGNQPQHFGDGTRLSIL.

This clone was counted only a few times. The CDR3 coding sequence is TGTGCCAGCAGCTTGAGGACAGGGGCCGCCAATGAGCAGTTCTTC. This codes for CASSLRTGAANEQFF. This chain joins TRBV5-6 and TRBJ2-1; 9 nucleotides agree with TRBD1. Trimming cost V 1 base and J 6 bases; bases outside gene matches: 5. CDR1 and CDR2 (germline): SGHDT, YYEEEE. This CDR3 comprises 15 residues.

This rearrangement joins TRBV4-2 to TRBJ2-2; D is perhaps TRBD2 (6 bases). The CDR3 length is 17 residues. V lost 0 bases, J lost 0 bases, and 11 bases lay in between. Germline CDR1 is LGHNA and CDR2 is YNFKEQ. CDR3 residues: CASSQDLASANTGELFF. DNA for the CDR3: TGTGCCAGCAGCCAAGATCTCGCTAGCGCGAACACCGGGGAGCTGTTTTTT.

The chain has TRBV6-6 and TRBJ2-7; the match to TRBD2 covers 14 bases. CDR1 and CDR2 (germline): MNHNY, SVGAGI (reference sequence). The CDR3 runs 15 residues. V lost 6 bases, J lost 13 bases, and 14 bases stayed unmatched. Here the CDR3 DNA reads TGTGCCAGCAGACCCGGGACTAGCGGGAGTCAGGGGCCATACTTC. This translates into CASRPGTSGSQGPYF.

This clone was detected a few times. This chain uses TRBV6-1 with TRBJ2-3; D call uncertain. CDR3 length: 14 residues. In germline, CDR1 is MNHNS, CDR2 SASEGT. V shed 7 bases and J shed 1 base, with 12 bases lying between them. The CDR3: CASKTFPGTDTQYF. DNA of the CDR3: TGTGCCAGCAAAACTTTCCCGGGCACAGATACGCAGTATTTT.

This chain uses TRBV10-3 with TRBJ2-4, with a possible D match to TRBD2 (6 bases). The V end was cut by 3 bases, the J end by 2 bases, with 17 bases between. Germline V gene lookup returns CDR1 ENHRY and CDR2 SYGVKD. This CDR3 region has 17 residues. CDR3 region: CAISDPGRRATKNIQYF. Written as DNA, the CDR3 is TGTGCCATCAGTGACCCCGGGCGGAGGGCGACCAAAAACATTCAGTACTTC.

This chain uses TRBV19 with TRBJ1-1, with 9 bases that match TRBD1. CDR3 length: 15 residues. The ends lost 1 base at V and 4 bases at J; junction bases unmatched: 4. Germline values: CDR1 LNHDA, CDR2 SQIVND (reference sequence). CDR3 in DNA: TGTGCCAGTAGTATAGTAGGGACAGGGCCCACTGAAGCTTTCTTT. It encodes CASSIVGTGPTEAFF.

V is TRBV6-6 and J is TRBJ2-1, with D possibly matching TRBD2 (6 bases). Germline V gene data show CDR1 as MNHNY and CDR2 as SVGAGI (reference sequence). The CDR3 is 15 amino acids. The V end lost 11 bases, the J end lost 0 bases, and 17 bases lay between the germline ends. Here the CDR3 reads CAYSLGGSSYNEQFF. CDR3 DNA: TGTGCCTACAGTCTGGGGGGAAGCTCCTACAATGAGCAGTTCTTC.

A remark on this clone: At one of its ends the junction is not consistent with the germline gene, which may arise from a read error. V gene TRBV7-7 combines with J gene TRBJ2-1, with 10 nucleotides matching TRBD2. The CDR3 is 15 amino acids. Germline V gene sequence: CDR1 SSHAT, CDR2 FNYEAQ (reference sequence). This CDR3 reads CASSLSLAGNNEQFF. The DNA of the CDR3 is TGTGCTAGCAGCTTATCACTAGCGGGAAACAATGAGCAGTTCTTC.

This chain joins TRBV7-9 and TRBJ1-2, with D possibly TRBD1 on 5 matching bases. The V end lost 2 bases, the J end lost 2 bases, and 9 bases lay between the germline ends. Germline V CDR1 and CDR2: SEHNR, FQNEAQ (reference sequence). CDR3 length: 14 residues. The CDR3 bases are TGTGCCAGCAGCTTAACGACAGAAAACTATGGCTACACCTTC. This encodes CASSLTTENYGYTF.

There are a few counts of this clone. The chain combines TRBV5-1 with TRBJ2-1; 10 nucleotides match TRBD1. Germline CDR1 is SGHRS and CDR2 is YFSETQ. Trimming removed 4 bases from V and 5 bases from J; junction bases left unmatched: 6. The CDR3 is 15 residues long. The CDR3 protein is CASSLRQGAHNEQFF. The CDR3 DNA sequence: TGCGCCAGCAGCCTAAGACAGGGGGCTCACAATGAGCAGTTCTTC.

The chain carries TRBV6-4 and TRBJ2-3; 11 positions agree with TRBD2. CDR1 is MRHNA and CDR2 is SNTAGT in the germline V gene. The CDR3 loop spans 17 amino acids. The junction had 8 bases not matched to a gene; V was cut back by 6 bases and J by 0 bases. The DNA for the CDR3 is TGTGCCAGCAGACATGGGACTAGCGGAAGTAGCACAGATACGCAGTATTTT. It yields the protein CASRHGTSGSSTDTQYF.

This rearrangement joins TRBV28 to TRBJ2-7, with D unclear. This CDR3 region has 12 residues. Germline V gene data show CDR1 as MDHEN and CDR2 as SYDVKM. V lost 2 bases, J lost 0 bases, and 2 bases lay in between. The CDR3 here is CASSLLSYEQYF. The CDR3 DNA reads as TGTGCCAGCAGTTTACTCTCCTACGAGCAGTACTTC.

V and J are TRBV7-2 and TRBJ1-4, with a tentative D call TRBD1 (5 bases). The CDR3 is 15 amino acids. Germline V CDR1 and CDR2: SGHTA, FQGNSA. Trimming removed 3 bases at V and 8 bases at J, with 16 bases between. Here the CDR3 DNA reads TGTGCCAGCAGCTTTTTCGTGGGGGGTGGAGAAAAACTGTTTTTT. Protein product: CASSFFVGGGEKLFF.

This chain uses TRBV28 with TRBJ2-2, with D tentatively TRBD1 (6 bases). The V and J ends lost 1 base and 4 bases respectively, with 10 bases between them. Per germline, CDR1 MDHEN and CDR2 SYDVKM. This CDR3 has 15 amino acids. The CDR3 loop is CASSLSGQSTGELFF. The CDR3 coding sequence is TGTGCCAGCAGTTTATCTGGACAGAGCACCGGGGAGCTGTTTTTT.

The chain combines TRBV5-1 with TRBJ2-7; TRBD1 matches 7 bases. V was pared by 4 bases and J by 3 bases, with 10 bases of the junction left unmatched. The germline V gene has CDR1 SGHRS and CDR2 YFSETQ. This CDR3 region has 15 residues. The DNA for the CDR3 is TGCGCCAGCAGCCTACTACGGGACAGCAACTACGAGCAGTACTTC. Protein sequence: CASSLLRDSNYEQYF.

With respect to this clone: Germline is not matched at one junction end, which may reflect a read error. The rearrangement joins TRBV7-9 to TRBJ1-5; possibly TRBD1 for D (5 bases). The CDR3 spans 16 residues. Germline V gene data show CDR1 as SEHNR and CDR2 as FQNEAQ (reference sequence). The DNA for the CDR3 is TGTTCCAGCAGCAACTCTGATGGAGCGGGGCGAGGGCCCCAGCATTTT. Translated, it gives CSSSNSDGAGRGPQHF.

The rearrangement uses TRBV29-1 and TRBJ1-1; TRBD1 agrees at 7 bases. The CDR3 loop spans 15 amino acids. The trim removed 7 bases at V and 1 base at J, leaving 12 bases unmatched. Germline lookup yields CDR1 SQVTM and CDR2 ANQGSEA. In DNA, the CDR3 is TGCAGCGCCGACCCCCGGACAGGCGAGAACACTGAAGCTTTCTTT. This codes for CSADPRTGENTEAFF.